These T cell receptor beta chains were read from a single sample in a study of blood T cell repertoires in COVID-19. Profiled with immunoSEQ multiplex PCR; TCRdb holds only in-frame clones, not every one. The data hold 200,000 to 250,000 clones, with approximately 80% observed a single time. Sequenced: peripheral blood. The receptors come from a woman aged 80 or over with COVID-19, enrolled during active disease. Both conserved end residues are part of each CDR3. Each record gives: V gene, clone size, D gene, J gene, CDR3 protein, CDR3 DNA. A D gene is named only where the DNA matches it firmly. Rows may omit the clone size; those that give it use once, few, many or a size class.

>TRBV5-1|NA|NA|TRBJ1-1
CASSTATNGEAFF
TGCGCCAGCAGCACTGCCACGAACGGTGAAGCTTTCTTT
>TRBV7-2|few|NA|TRBJ1-6
CASSLAQGKGALHF
TGTGCCAGCAGCTTAGCACAGGGAAAAGGAGCCCTCCACTTT
>TRBV7-9|NA|TRBD2|TRBJ2-2
CASSLYPSGLLGGELFF
TGTGCCAGCAGCTTATATCCTAGCGGCTTGTTGGGCGGGGAGCTGTTTTTT
>TRBV15|few|TRBD1|TRBJ1-1
CATSRGQGQARMNTEAFF
TGTGCCACCAGCAGAGGACAGGGCCAGGCCCGGATGAACACTGAAGCTTTCTTT
>TRBV6-5|NA|NA|TRBJ1-6
CASSYSIQGGNSPLHF
TGTGCCAGCAGTTACTCCATACAGGGCGGCAATTCACCCCTCCACTTT
>TRBV5-6|NA|NA|TRBJ1-2
CASSLSLTGSTF
TGTGCCAGCAGCTTGTCCTTAACTGGTTCCACCTTC
>TRBV27|NA|NA|TRBJ1-6
CASGLRYRDSPLHF
TGTGCCAGCGGATTGAGATACAGGGACTCACCCCTCCACTTT
>TRBV6-5|NA|NA|TRBJ2-5
CASSSAPGTQYF
TGTGCCAGCAGTTCCGCCCCCGGGACCCAGTACTTC
>TRBV27|once|NA|TRBJ1-2
CASSFPAGVYGYTF
TGTGCCAGCAGTTTCCCGGCTGGAGTCTATGGCTACACCTTC
>TRBV28|NA|NA|TRBJ1-1
CATHSGPNTEAFF
TGTGCCACGCACAGCGGGCCGAACACTGAAGCTTTCTTT
>TRBV4-3|NA|NA|TRBJ1-5
CASSQDVPAVNQPQHF
TGCGCCAGCAGCCAAGATGTCCCAGCGGTAAATCAGCCCCAGCATTTT
>TRBV7-9|NA|NA|TRBJ1-5
CASSLSGVTNQPQHF
TGTGCCAGCAGCTTATCCGGTGTTACCAATCAGCCCCAGCATTTT
>TRBV11-3|NA|TRBD1|TRBJ1-1
CASSETGGSNTEAFF
TGTGCCAGCAGCGAGACAGGGGGCAGCAACACTGAAGCTTTCTTT
>TRBV24-1|once|TRBD2|TRBJ2-3
CATSDPGLAGFSDTQYF
TGTGCCACCAGTGACCCCGGACTAGCGGGGTTCTCAGATACGCAGTATTTT
>TRBV28|NA|NA|TRBJ2-7
CASSLSGTSYEQYF
TGTGCCAGCAGTTTATCGGGGACTTCCTACGAGCAGTACTTC
>TRBV5-1|NA|NA|TRBJ2-7
CASSLDRAVEQYF
TGCGCCAGCAGCTTGGACAGGGCGGTCGAGCAGTACTTC
>TRBV12-3/TRBV12-4|NA|NA|TRBJ2-5
CASSFRGETQYF
TGTGCCAGCAGTTTCAGGGGCGAGACCCAGTACTTC
>TRBV6-5|once|NA|TRBJ1-1
CASSYYGSVAFF
TGTGCCAGCAGTTACTACGGGTCGGTAGCTTTCTTT
>TRBV5-5|NA|TRBD2|TRBJ2-7
CASSLVSGIQTREQYF
TGTGCCAGCAGCTTGGTGAGCGGGATTCAAACCCGCGAGCAGTACTTC
>TRBV4-3|NA|NA|TRBJ2-4
CASSPHPADSDLAKNIQYF
TGCGCCAGCAGCCCCCACCCGGCTGACAGTGATCTAGCCAAAAACATTCAGTACTTC
>TRBV3-1/TRBV3-2|NA|NA|TRBJ1-6
CASSQGGGVGSPLHF
TGTGCCAGCAGCCAAGGAGGGGGTGTGGGGTCACCCCTCCACTTT
>TRBV19|NA|TRBD1|TRBJ1-2
CASSKRTGGAEGYTF
TGTGCCAGTAGTAAAAGGACAGGGGGCGCGGAGGGCTACACCTTC
>TRBV5-1|NA|NA|TRBJ2-5
CASSVTRLTGETQYF
TGCGCCAGCAGCGTGACTAGACTGACTGGAGAGACCCAGTACTTC
>TRBV18|NA|TRBD1|TRBJ1-2
CASSQDRSYGYTF
TGTGCCAGCTCACAGGACAGGTCCTATGGCTACACCTTC
>TRBV3-1/TRBV3-2|NA|NA|TRBJ1-1
CASSQGGSGTEAFF
TGTGCCAGCAGCCAAGGAGGTTCGGGGACTGAAGCTTTCTTT
>TRBV7-7|NA|NA|TRBJ1-4
CASGNGQNEKLFF
TGTGCCAGCGGTAATGGACAGAATGAAAAACTGTTTTTT
>TRBV12-3/TRBV12-4|NA|NA|TRBJ1-2
CASSLQGNYGYTF
TGTGCCAGCAGTCTACAGGGTAACTATGGCTACACCTTC
>TRBV5-4|NA|TRBD2|TRBJ2-3
CASKGRWAGGITDTQYF
TGTGCCAGCAAGGGACGATGGGCGGGGGGAATCACAGATACGCAGTATTTT
>TRBV12-3/TRBV12-4|NA|TRBD2|TRBJ2-2
CASSFGRAGELFF
TGTGCCAGCAGTTTTGGGAGGGCCGGGGAGCTGTTTTTT
>TRBV30|NA|NA|TRBJ2-5
CAWSVNGGLQETQYF
TGTGCCTGGAGTGTCAACGGGGGGCTACAAGAGACCCAGTACTTC
>TRBV5-1|NA|NA|TRBJ1-6
CASSSTPQGSNSPLHF
TGCGCCAGCAGCTCCACCCCACAGGGCTCTAATTCACCCCTCCACTTT
>TRBV7-3|NA|TRBD2|TRBJ2-7
CASSTRGGEQYF
TGTGCCAGCAGCACCCGGGGGGGCGAGCAGTACTTC
>TRBV6-2/TRBV6-3|NA|NA|TRBJ1-5
CASSQGNLRDKDQPQHF
TGTGCCAGCAGTCAGGGCAATCTCCGGGACAAAGATCAGCCCCAGCATTTT
>TRBV7-9|NA|TRBD2|TRBJ2-5
CASSPSGGKETQYF
TGTGCCAGCAGCCCTAGCGGGGGAAAAGAGACCCAGTACTTC
>TRBV19|once|TRBD1|TRBJ1-6
CASSPGTDNSPLHF
TGTGCCAGTAGCCCTGGGACAGATAATTCACCCCTCCACTTT
>TRBV5-6|NA|NA|TRBJ2-1
CASSRDNEQFF
TGTGCCAGCAGCCGGGACAATGAGCAGTTCTTC
>TRBV4-2|NA|NA|TRBJ1-2
CASSQVAGGGTNYGYTF
TGTGCCAGCAGCCAAGTTGCCGGGGGGGGGACTAACTATGGCTACACCTTC
>TRBV19|once|TRBD2|TRBJ2-2
CASTKRGTTGELFF
TGTGCCAGTACAAAGCGGGGAACGACCGGGGAGCTGTTTTTT
>TRBV9|NA|TRBD2|TRBJ2-2
CASSVSGGAVGELFF
TGTGCCAGCAGCGTTAGCGGGGGGGCAGTCGGGGAGCTGTTTTTT
>TRBV19|few|TRBD1|TRBJ1-6
CASSTGQGGSPLHF
TGTGCCAGTAGTACAGGACAGGGCGGATCACCCCTCCACTTT
>TRBV3-1/TRBV3-2|few|NA|TRBJ1-5
CASSASEQPQHF
TGTGCCAGCAGTGCCTCCGAGCAGCCCCAGCATTTT
>TRBV4-2|once|TRBD1|TRBJ2-7
CASSQEPDRGVYEQYF
TGTGCCAGCAGCCAAGAACCCGACAGGGGGGTCTACGAGCAGTACTTC
>TRBV28|NA|TRBD2|TRBJ2-3
CAGRTSGTDTQYF
TGTGCCGGACGGACTAGCGGCACAGATACGCAGTATTTT
>TRBV3-1/TRBV3-2|NA|NA|TRBJ1-1
CASSPRAGRNTEAFF
TGTGCCAGCAGCCCCAGGGCAGGGCGGAACACTGAAGCTTTCTTT
>TRBV9|NA|TRBD1|TRBJ2-7
CASSPQGQGIYEQYF
TGTGCCAGCAGCCCCCAGGGACAGGGGATCTACGAGCAGTACTTC
>TRBV19|NA|TRBD1|TRBJ1-1
CASSQQGGDTEAFF
TGTGCCAGTAGTCAACAGGGGGGGGACACTGAAGCTTTCTTT
>TRBV28|NA|NA|TRBJ1-1
CASISSNTEAFF
TGTGCCAGCATCTCTAGCAACACTGAAGCTTTCTTT
>TRBV10-3|NA|TRBD1|TRBJ2-7
CAISDRQGSYEQYF
TGTGCCATCAGTGACAGACAGGGCTCCTACGAGCAGTACTTC
>TRBV3-1/TRBV3-2|few|NA|TRBJ1-5
CASSQEGLSNQPQHF
TGTGCCAGCAGCCAAGAGGGGCTTAGCAATCAGCCCCAGCATTTT